These T cell receptor beta chains were read from a single sample in a study of neoadjuvant anti-PD-1 for oral cavity cancer. Assay: immunoSEQ multiplex PCR; the TCRdb copy retains only in-frame clones and omits some. The repertoire holds approximately 12,000 clones, with roughly 60% as singletons. This specimen was tumor tissue, taken before nivolumab (anti-PD-1) treatment. These receptors originate from a person between 40 and 80 years old with oral cavity squamous cell carcinoma. The donor label of this sample is uncertain. Both conserved end residues are part of each CDR3. Fields, in order: clone size, V gene, D gene, J gene, CDR3 protein, CDR3 DNA. D genes are given only for firm matches. Clone sizes are given selectively: once, few, many, or a class where the clone is expanded.

>-|TRBV6-5|TRBD2|TRBJ2-1
CASSYREGPYNEQFF
TGTGCCAGCAGTTATCGGGAGGGTCCATACAATGAGCAGTTCTTC
>-|TRBV5-1|TRBD2|TRBJ2-5
CASSLGLAGDPSQETQYF
TGCGCCAGCAGCTTGGGACTAGCGGGGGATCCGAGCCAAGAGACCCAGTACTTC
>large|TRBV9|-|TRBJ2-1
CASSPDRGEQFF
TGTGCCAGCAGCCCGGACAGAGGAGAGCAGTTCTTC
>-|TRBV7-9|TRBD1|TRBJ1-1
CASSSGQGANTEAFF
TGTGCCAGCAGCTCGGGACAGGGGGCGAACACTGAAGCTTTCTTT
>-|TRBV6-4|TRBD2|TRBJ2-3
CASSDSTSGGDTQYF
TGTGCCAGCAGTGACTCAACTAGCGGGGGAGATACGCAGTATTTT
>-|TRBV2|TRBD2|TRBJ2-5
CASTTPLAGGLGVGWTQYF
TGTGCCAGCACTACCCCCCTAGCGGGGGGCCTGGGGGTAGGGTGGACCCAGTACTTC
>-|TRBV6-5|TRBD2|TRBJ2-7
CASRPGLDYEQYF
TGTGCCAGCAGACCGGGACTAGACTACGAGCAGTACTTC
>-|TRBV9|TRBD2|TRBJ2-2
CASSVDPSGRAGELFF
TGTGCCAGCAGCGTAGATCCTAGCGGGAGGGCCGGGGAGCTGTTTTTT
>-|TRBV14|TRBD2|TRBJ2-5
CASSQGLAGGFQETQYF
TGTGCCAGCAGCCAAGGGCTAGCGGGAGGGTTCCAAGAGACCCAGTACTTC
>-|TRBV7-9|-|TRBJ2-1
CASSSGGFYNEQFF
TGTGCCAGCAGCTCCGGGGGCTTCTACAATGAGCAGTTCTTC
>few|TRBV9|TRBD2|TRBJ2-1
CASSALGTSGSHEQFF
TGTGCCAGCAGCGCCCTCGGGACTAGCGGGAGCCATGAGCAGTTCTTC
>-|TRBV7-9|-|TRBJ1-3
CASSSPAGAPSGNTIYF
TGTGCCAGCAGCTCCCCGGCCGGGGCACCCTCTGGAAACACCATATATTTT
>-|TRBV5-1|-|TRBJ2-5
CASSDAGWETQYF
TGCGCCAGCAGCGACGCGGGGTGGGAGACCCAGTACTTC
>-|TRBV6-1|-|TRBJ2-5
CASSEGRKETQYF
TGTGCCAGCAGTGAAGGCAGAAAAGAGACCCAGTACTTC
>medium-sized|TRBV7-9|TRBD2|TRBJ2-1
CASSRTSGSRNEQFF
TGTGCCAGCAGTCGTACTAGCGGGAGCCGCAATGAGCAGTTCTTC
>-|TRBV5-1|TRBD1|TRBJ2-5
CASSLTYGTGTYYF
TGCGCCAGCAGCCTAACGTACGGGACAGGCACTTATTACTTC
>-|TRBV7-9|TRBD1|TRBJ2-3
CASSWGQGPSTDTQYF
TGTGCCAGCAGCTGGGGACAGGGGCCGTCCACAGATACGCAGTATTTT
>-|TRBV7-9|-|TRBJ1-2
CASSTTGTSSNYGYTF
TGTGCCAGCAGCACCACAGGCACCAGCTCTAACTATGGCTACACCTTC
>-|TRBV9|TRBD1|TRBJ1-5
CASSTTGTVNQPQHF
TGTGCCAGCAGCACAACAGGGACAGTAAATCAGCCCCAGCATTTT
>few|TRBV5-1|-|TRBJ1-1
CASSRRTVNNTEAFF
TGCGCCAGCAGCAGGAGGACAGTTAACAACACTGAAGCTTTCTTT
>-|TRBV11-2|-|TRBJ1-5
CASSLGAFNQPQHF
TGTGCCAGCAGCTTAGGGGCCTTCAATCAGCCCCAGCATTTT
>-|TRBV6-5|TRBD2|TRBJ2-3
CASSYFWASGVNTQYF
TGTGCCAGCAGTTATTTCTGGGCTAGCGGGGTGAATACGCAGTATTTT
>few|TRBV9|TRBD2|TRBJ2-2
CASSALAASTGELFF
TGTGCCAGCAGCGCCCTAGCGGCCTCCACCGGGGAGCTGTTTTTT
>few|TRBV11-2|-|TRBJ1-2
CASSFRAGAANYGYTF
TGTGCCAGCAGCTTTCGGGCAGGGGCTGCTAACTATGGCTACACCTTC
>few|TRBV29-1|-|TRBJ2-3
CSVFPSRPDTQYF
TGCAGCGTTTTTCCTAGCAGACCCGATACGCAGTATTTT
>once|TRBV5-4|-|TRBJ2-5
CASSSRVSPGLETQYF
TGTGCCAGCAGCTCCCGGGTCTCCCCGGGGCTGGAGACCCAGTACTTC
>once|TRBV13|-|TRBJ2-3
CASSPTAGSTDTQYF
TGTGCCAGCAGCCCTACGGCGGGGAGCACAGATACGCAGTATTTT
>-|TRBV7-8|TRBD1|TRBJ1-3
CASSSQGTGGTNTIYF
TGTGCCAGCAGCTCCCAAGGGACAGGGGGTACTAACACCATATATTTT
>-|TRBV5-4|-|TRBJ1-1
CASSRQGPEAFF
TGTGCCAGCTCCCGTCAGGGTCCCGAAGCTTTCTTT
>-|TRBV2|TRBD1|TRBJ1-6
CASYFPSGTGVGSPLHF
TGTGCCAGCTACTTCCCGAGCGGGACAGGGGTCGGATCACCCCTCCACTTT
>-|TRBV7-4|-|TRBJ2-1
CASSLARISLEQFF
TGTGCCAGCAGCTTAGCCCGGATCTCACTTGAGCAGTTCTTC
>-|TRBV2|-|TRBJ2-3
CASSLRPGLSTDTQYF
TGTGCCAGCAGCCTAAGACCGGGACTGAGCACAGATACGCAGTATTTT
>few|TRBV5-5|TRBD1|TRBJ2-5
CASGQAGQETQYF
TGTGCCAGTGGACAGGCAGGTCAAGAGACCCAGTACTTC
>-|TRBV5-6|-|TRBJ2-3
CASRWSGISTDTQYF
TGTGCCAGCAGATGGTCCGGGATTAGCACAGATACGCAGTATTTT
>-|TRBV7-3|TRBD2|TRBJ2-7
CASSLTSGSYEQYF
TGTGCCAGCAGCTTAACTAGCGGGAGTTACGAGCAGTACTTC
>few|TRBV5-1|-|TRBJ1-2
CASRRQDYGYTF
TGCGCCAGCAGGCGACAGGACTATGGCTACACCTTC
>medium-sized|TRBV7-3|-|TRBJ2-3
CASSPQGGYTDTQYF
TGTGCCAGCAGCCCCCAGGGGGGGTACACAGATACGCAGTATTTT
>-|TRBV7-3|-|TRBJ2-2
CASGGGGSGELFF
TGTGCCAGCGGGGGCGGAGGGTCCGGGGAGCTGTTTTTT
>-|TRBV5-6|-|TRBJ2-6
CASSLGSSGANVLTF
TGTGCCAGCAGCTTGGGTAGCTCTGGGGCCAACGTCCTGACTTTC
>-|TRBV2|TRBD1|TRBJ2-7
CASSAEGAKAYEQYF
TGTGCCAGCAGTGCAGAGGGGGCCAAAGCCTACGAGCAGTACTTC
>-|TRBV6-1|TRBD2|TRBJ2-1
CASSGLARSEQFF
TGTGCCAGCAGTGGACTAGCCCGTAGTGAGCAGTTCTTC
>-|TRBV9|-|TRBJ1-1
CASSPGGGRKNTEAFF
TGTGCCAGCAGCCCCGGGGGGGGGAGAAAGAACACTGAAGCTTTCTTT
>medium-sized|TRBV5-4|TRBD1|TRBJ2-7
CASKGQGASEQYF
TGTGCCAGCAAAGGGCAGGGGGCCTCCGAGCAGTACTTC
>few|TRBV5-4|-|TRBJ1-2
CASSKWGVGYTF
TGTGCCAGCAGCAAATGGGGGGTCGGCTACACCTTC
>-|TRBV5-1|-|TRBJ2-1
CASSLGGNEQFF
TGCGCCAGCAGCTTGGGGGGGAATGAGCAGTTCTTC
>-|TRBV11-3|-|TRBJ2-3
CASSLRGSTNTQYF
TGTGCCAGCAGCTTACGGGGGAGTACGAATACGCAGTATTTT
>-|TRBV14|-|TRBJ2-3
CASSLGLPTDTQYF
TGTGCCAGCAGCCTCGGGCTCCCTACAGATACGCAGTATTTT
>-|TRBV7-3|-|TRBJ2-1
CASSLARISLEQFF
TGTGCCAGCAGCTTAGCCCGGATCTCACTTGAGCAGTTCTTC
>-|TRBV9|-|TRBJ2-3
CASSGPRGDTQYF
TGTGCCAGCAGCGGACCCAGGGGAGATACGCAGTATTTT
>-|TRBV14|TRBD2|TRBJ2-3
CASSLKTSGRAGTQYF
TGTGCCAGCAGCCTAAAGACTAGCGGGAGGGCCGGGACGCAGTATTTT
>-|TRBV12-5|TRBD2|TRBJ2-1
CASGLQRTSGNYNEQFF
TGTGCTAGTGGTTTACAAAGGACTAGCGGGAACTACAATGAGCAGTTCTTC
>-|TRBV11-2|-|TRBJ1-6
CASSLGPLSPLHF
TGTGCCAGCAGCTTGGGCCCTCTTTCACCCCTCCACTTT
>few|TRBV5-4|TRBD1|TRBJ2-7
CASSLPQGNSYEQYF
TGTGCCAGCAGCTTGCCACAGGGGAACTCCTACGAGCAGTACTTC
>-|TRBV19|-|TRBJ2-1
CASSIPRDLYYNEQFF
TGTGCCAGTAGTATACCCCGGGACTTATACTACAATGAGCAGTTCTTC
>-|TRBV9|-|TRBJ1-5
CASSTDLGSNQPQHF
TGTGCCAGCAGCACAGACTTGGGAAGCAATCAGCCCCAGCATTTT
>-|TRBV7-2|-|TRBJ1-2
CASSLSSTKGVNYGYTF
TGTGCCAGCAGCTTAAGTTCGACAAAAGGGGTCAACTATGGCTACACCTTC
>-|TRBV5-1|TRBD1|TRBJ2-1
CASRRDRAKNEQFF
TGCGCCAGCAGAAGGGACAGGGCCAAGAATGAGCAGTTCTTC
>-|TRBV5-1|-|TRBJ2-5
CASSLAVLGLLQETQYF
TGCGCCAGCAGCTTAGCAGTATTAGGACTGTTACAAGAGACCCAGTACTTC
>few|TRBV5-1|TRBD1|TRBJ1-1
CASSWRQGATEAFF
TGCGCCAGCAGCTGGAGACAGGGCGCCACTGAAGCTTTCTTT